This T cell receptor beta chain was sequenced for a study of blood T cell repertoires in COVID-19. Looking at the study overall: In each case, the material was cDNA or gDNA derived from T cells, B-cell-depleted T cells, or PBMCs.

Germline CDR1 is MRHNA and CDR2 is SNTAGT. J was trimmed by 8 bases and V by 6 bases; bases with no gene match: 8. CDR3 length: 14 amino acids. Measured with immunoSEQ multiplex PCR; TCRdb has only the in-frame clones, and not every one. Of about 240,000 clones in the sample, approximately 86% are singletons; the top ten hold about 3.3%. This clone was seen just once. This clonotype was sampled from a woman aged 40-49 years with acute COVID-19. The sequenced sample was PBMCs or T cells enriched from blood (not recorded which). The chain employs TRBV6-4 and TRBJ2-1, with TRBD1 matching over 9 bases. CDR3 region: CASSLGTGYDEQFF. The CDR3 region has the DNA TGTGCCAGCAGCCTCGGGACAGGGTATGATGAGCAGTTCTTC.